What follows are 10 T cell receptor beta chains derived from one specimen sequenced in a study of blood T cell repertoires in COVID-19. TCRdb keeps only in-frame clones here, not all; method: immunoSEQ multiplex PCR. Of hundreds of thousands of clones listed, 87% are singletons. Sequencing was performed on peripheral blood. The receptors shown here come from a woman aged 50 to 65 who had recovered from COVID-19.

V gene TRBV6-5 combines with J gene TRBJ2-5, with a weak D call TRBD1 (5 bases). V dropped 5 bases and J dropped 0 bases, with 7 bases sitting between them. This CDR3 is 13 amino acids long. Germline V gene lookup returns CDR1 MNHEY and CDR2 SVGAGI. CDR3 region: CASSTGDQETQYF. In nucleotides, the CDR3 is TGTGCCAGCAGTACAGGAGACCAAGAGACCCAGTACTTC.

In DNA form, the CDR3 reads TGCGCCAGCAGCCAACGTACCGGGTCCGGAATTGTTACCGGGGCCAACGTCCTGACTTTC. This encodes CASSQRTGSGIVTGANVLTF. This sequence joins TRBV4-3 and TRBJ2-6; no reliable D call. Germline V gene sequence: CDR1 LGHNA, CDR2 YSLEER. V lost 2 bases and J 4 bases, leaving 24 bases between the germline ends. The CDR3 is 20 residues long.

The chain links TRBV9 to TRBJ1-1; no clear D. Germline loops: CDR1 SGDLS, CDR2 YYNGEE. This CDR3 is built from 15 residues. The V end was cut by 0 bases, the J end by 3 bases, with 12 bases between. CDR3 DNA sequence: TGTGCCAGCAGCGTAGATGAGGGATCGTACACTGAAGCTTTCTTT. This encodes CASSVDEGSYTEAFF.

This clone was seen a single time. This chain's CDR3 is CASSQQGGTGELFF. In DNA form, the CDR3 reads TGTGCCAGCAGCCAACAGGGCGGAACCGGGGAGCTGTTTTTT. The chain uses TRBV3-1 (or the pseudogene TRBV3-2) and TRBJ2-2, with a tentative D call TRBD1 (5 bases). V lost 2 bases and J lost 5, with 9 bases in between. The CDR3 has 14 residues. Germline V gene lookup returns CDR1 LGHDT and CDR2 YNNKEL (reference sequence).

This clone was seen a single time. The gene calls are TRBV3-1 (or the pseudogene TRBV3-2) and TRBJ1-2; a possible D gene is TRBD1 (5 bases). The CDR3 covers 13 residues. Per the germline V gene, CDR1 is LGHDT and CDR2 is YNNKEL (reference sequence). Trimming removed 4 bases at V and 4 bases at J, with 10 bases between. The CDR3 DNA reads TGTGCCAGCAGCCCGCGGGGGTCCTATGGCTACACCTTC. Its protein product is CASSPRGSYGYTF.

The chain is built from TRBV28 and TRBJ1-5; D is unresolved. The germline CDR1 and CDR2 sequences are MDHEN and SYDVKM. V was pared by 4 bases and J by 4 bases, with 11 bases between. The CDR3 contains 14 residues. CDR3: CASSSRHKNQPQHF. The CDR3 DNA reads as TGTGCCAGCAGTTCCAGACACAAAAATCAGCCCCAGCATTTT. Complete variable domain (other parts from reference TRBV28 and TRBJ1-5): DVKVTQSSRYLVKRTGEKVFLECVQDMDHENMFWYRQDPGLGLRLIYFSYDVKMKEKGDIPEGYSVSREKKERFSLILESASTNQTSMYLCASSSRHKNQPQHFGDGTRLSIL.

The CDR3 sequence: CASSLGAMQETQYF. The CDR3 region has the DNA TGTGCCAGCAGCTTAGGTGCTATGCAAGAGACCCAGTACTTC. The rearrangement uses TRBV7-2 and TRBJ2-5; no firm D call. CDR1 and CDR2 from the germline V gene are SGHTA and FQGNSA. The ends were cut back, 1 base at V and 2 bases at J, with 8 bases in the middle. This CDR3 is built from 14 residues.

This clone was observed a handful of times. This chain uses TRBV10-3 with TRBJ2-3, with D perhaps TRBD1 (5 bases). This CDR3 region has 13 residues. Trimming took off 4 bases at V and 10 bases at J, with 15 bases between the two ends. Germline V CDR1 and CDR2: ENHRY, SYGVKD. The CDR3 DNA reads TGTGCCATCAGTGTTGAAGGGGCTACCCCGCAGTATTTT. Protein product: CAISVEGATPQYF.

This chain's CDR3 is CASSQGGQGWSGNTIYF. The CDR3 region has the DNA TGTGCCAGCAGCCAAGGGGGACAGGGGTGGTCTGGAAACACCATATATTTT. V is TRBV3-1 (or the pseudogene TRBV3-2) and J is TRBJ1-3; 10 bases are a match to TRBD1. The CDR3 sequence is 17 residues long. Per germline, CDR1 LGHDT and CDR2 YNNKEL (reference sequence). Trimming removed 1 base from V and 1 base from J; junction bases left unmatched: 4.

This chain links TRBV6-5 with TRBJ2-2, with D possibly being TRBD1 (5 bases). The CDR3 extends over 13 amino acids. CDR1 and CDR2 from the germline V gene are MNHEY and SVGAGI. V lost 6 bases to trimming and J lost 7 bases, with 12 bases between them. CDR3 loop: CASRPQGVGELFF. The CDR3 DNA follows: TGTGCCAGCAGGCCTCAGGGTGTCGGGGAGCTGTTTTTT.